The T cell receptor beta chain under discussion was sequenced for a study of Ad26.COV2.S vaccination and SARS-CoV-2 variants (dated by TCRdb to about 2021). About the study as a whole: Donors in the vaccine arm were drawn from COV1001, a multicentre, randomized, double-blind, placebo-controlled phase I-IIa trial testing Ad26.COV2.S in healthy adults. Dosing of Ad26.COV2.S was intramuscular, at either 5x10^10 or 1x10^11 viral particles, delivered as one shot or as two shots spaced 56 days apart. TCRbeta repertoire sequencing was used to assess the specificity and breadth of SARS-CoV-2-reactive T cell receptors after Ad26.COV2.S vaccination. A total of 32 samples were included in the TCR-sequenced set, comprising approximately 20 Ad26.COV2.S vaccine recipients, 5 placebo recipients and 8 SARS-CoV-2 convalescent individuals. Trial participants were randomized into five groups of five: low-dose or high-dose Ad26.COV2.S given once or twice, or placebo on both occasions. Investigators remained blinded to trial group allocation during experiments and outcome assessment.

The treatment or condition label, read with the paper, signifies: roughly 20 received Ad26.COV2.S at low or high dose, single or two shots; about 5 received placebo; per-sample allocation not given. Repertoires of vaccine and placebo recipients were sequenced from samples collected on day 63 after the first injection. Cohort 1b enrolled around 23 adults aged 18-55 years at a single site in Boston, USA, between 29 July and 7 August 2020. Ad26.COV2.S consisted of a replication-incompetent adenovirus type 26 vector by which a prefusion-stabilized SARS-CoV-2 spike protein from the original Wuhan strain was expressed. From a lookup of the germline V gene, CDR1 and CDR2 are LGHNA and YSLEER. V has 6 bases trimmed and J has 7 bases trimmed; junction bases matching no gene number 8. The CDR3 runs 15 residues from the cysteine to the phenylalanine. Just CDR3 DNA is preserved here, 45 bases in frame from base 1.

The immunoSEQ Assay was used to sequence TCRbeta CDR3 regions. After extraction, genomic DNA underwent amplification by bias-controlled multiplex PCR, followed by high-throughput sequencing. Turning to the authors' computational methods: To quantify the absolute abundance of every unique TCRbeta CDR3 region, sequences were collapsed and filtered. T cell fraction was estimated by normalizing TCRbeta template counts to usable DNA, which was measured by amplifying reference genes present in all nucleated cells. Repertoire TCRs were annotated as SARS-CoV-2-specific when V gene, CDR3 amino acid sequence and J gene were exactly matched to a known reactive TCR set. MIRA supplied the reference SARS-CoV-2 TCR set, which was filtered for enrichment in COVID-19-positive ImmuneCODE repertoires so that public or cross-reactive TCRs were removed. Drawing on the MIRA antigens, annotated TCRs were analysed further at the level of specific ORF or position within ORF. Breadth was defined as annotated unique rearrangements over total unique productive rearrangements; depth was the summed frequency of those rearrangements. Two-sided Wilcoxon rank-sum tests were used to compare TCR breadth between groups. In TCRdb, the immuneACCESS table is reduced to in-frame sequences with V and J assigned. These tables do not hold every clone; where another copy was compared, an unresolved V gene accounts for under half, and the others remain unexplained. That table gives V, J and clone size, and the DNA gave D and trimming. This sample is represented by about 410,000 clones; about nine tenths of them were singletons. Of the sample, around 2% is held by the ten largest clones.

General conclusions and limits of the study: After vaccination, spike-specific CD8+ and CD4+ T cell responses were reported to show substantial breadth. Spike-specific TCR breadth was higher in Ad26.COV2.S recipients than in placebo recipients (P = 0.0014). Comparing responses between vaccine doses or regimens was not something the study was powered to do. Vaccine and placebo recipients had similar non-spike TCR breadth, a finding consistent with the vaccine containing only spike. It was noted by the authors that total T cell responses may have been underestimated by the TCR breadth and depth analyses.

Points on this clone: Its binding antigen is unknown. No quality values exist for individual bases; no much larger clone is one base distant.

The chain links TRBV4-3 with TRBJ2-1, and 11 bases in between align with TRBD1. The TCR was taken from a person aged 18-65 years who received the Ad26.COV2.S COVID-19 vaccine or a placebo. This sample comprised peripheral blood, obtained in a trial of Ad26.COV2.S vaccine versus placebo. Here is the DNA: TGCGCCAGCAGTCCCGGACAGGGGGCTATGAATGAGCAGTTCTTC. Translated, this gives CASSPGQGAMNEQFF.